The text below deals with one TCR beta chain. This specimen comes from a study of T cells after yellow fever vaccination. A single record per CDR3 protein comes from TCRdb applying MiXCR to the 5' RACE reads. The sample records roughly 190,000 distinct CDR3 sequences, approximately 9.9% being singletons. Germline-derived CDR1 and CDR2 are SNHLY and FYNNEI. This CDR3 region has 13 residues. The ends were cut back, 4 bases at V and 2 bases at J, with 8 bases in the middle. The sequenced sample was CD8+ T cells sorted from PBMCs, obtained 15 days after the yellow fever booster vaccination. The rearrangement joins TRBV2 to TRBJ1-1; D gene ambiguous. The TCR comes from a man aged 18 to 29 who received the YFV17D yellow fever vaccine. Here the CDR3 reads CASSGRTNTEAFF. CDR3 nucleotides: TGTGCCAGCAGTGGCAGGACCAACACTGAAGCTTTCTTT. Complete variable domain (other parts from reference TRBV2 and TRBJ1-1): EPEVTQTPSHQVTQMGQEVILRCVPISNHLYFYWYRQILGQKVEFLVSFYNNEISEKSEIFDDQFSVERPDGSNFTLKIRSTKLEDSAMYFCASSGRTNTEAFFGQGTRLTVV.